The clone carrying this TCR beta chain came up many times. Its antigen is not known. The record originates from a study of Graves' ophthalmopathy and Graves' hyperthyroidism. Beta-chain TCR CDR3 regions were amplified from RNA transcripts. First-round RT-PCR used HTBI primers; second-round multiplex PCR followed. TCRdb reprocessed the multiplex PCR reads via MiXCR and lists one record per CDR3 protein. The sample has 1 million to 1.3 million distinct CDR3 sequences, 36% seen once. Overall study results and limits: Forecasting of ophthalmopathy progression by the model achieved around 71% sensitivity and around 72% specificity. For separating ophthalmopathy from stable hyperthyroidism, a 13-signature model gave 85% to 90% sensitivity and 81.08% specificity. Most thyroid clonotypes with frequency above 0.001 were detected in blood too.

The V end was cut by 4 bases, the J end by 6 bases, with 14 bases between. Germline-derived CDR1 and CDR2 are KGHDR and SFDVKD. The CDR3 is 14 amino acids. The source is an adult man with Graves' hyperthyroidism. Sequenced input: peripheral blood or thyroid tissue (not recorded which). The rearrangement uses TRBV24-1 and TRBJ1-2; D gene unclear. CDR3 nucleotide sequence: TGTGCCACCAGTGACTTGGGGAGGGAGGATGGCTACACCTTC. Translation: CATSDLGREDGYTF.